The 2 T cell receptor beta chains reported below all come from one sample, sequenced in a study of blood T cell repertoires in COVID-19. The method was immunoSEQ multiplex PCR; TCRdb's version includes in-frame clones alone and lacks a portion of them. The sample comprises about 68,000 clones, roughly 89% of which are singletons, and about 8.9% rests with the top ten. Source material: peripheral blood. Receptors were obtained from a man aged 45-65 years with active COVID-19.

The J gene is TRBJ2-4, the V gene TRBV6-5; TRBD1 matches 7 bases. Trimming took 7 bases from V and 6 from J; bases not matched to a gene: 9. CDR1 MNHEY and CDR2 SVGAGI come from the germline V gene. The CDR3 has 14 amino acids. The CDR3 bases are TGTGCCAGCAAAAGACAGGGCCCGGCAAACATTCAGTACTTC. Translation gives CASKRQGPANIQYF.

V and J are TRBV10-2 and TRBJ2-5; weak D call: TRBD1 (5 bases). The V gene lost 6 bases and the J gene lost 5 bases, with 16 bases spanning the gap. Germline-derived CDR1 and CDR2 are WSHSY and SAAADI. The CDR3 contains 14 residues. The CDR3 is CASRVVSGRETQYF. DNA of the CDR3: TGCGCCAGCAGGGTAGTATCAGGGCGGGAGACCCAGTACTTC.